This entry lists 5 T cell receptor beta chains sequenced from one sample in a study of regulatory T cells in long-lasting Graves disease. Time point: persistent/refractory GD, antithyroid drugs over 5 years with positive TRAb. Preparation of the TCR library used RNA extracted from PBMCs. The authors built TCR beta libraries using iRepertoire HTBI primers and Arm-PCR of CDR3 regions. From the multiplex PCR reads, TCRdb called clonotypes with MiXCR, one entry per CDR3 protein. The table shows roughly 450,000 distinct CDR3 sequences, with about 22% occurring only once. Sequenced material: peripheral blood mononuclear cells (PBMCs), taken when the disease was refractory, from a patient treated with antithyroid drugs. These receptors originate from a female donor with Graves disease.

The sample holds a few counts of this clonotype. V gene TRBV20-1 combines with J gene TRBJ1-2, with 9 nucleotides matching TRBD1. The CDR3 contains 14 residues. Trimming removed 0 bases from V and 8 bases from J; junction bases left unmatched: 7. Germline assignment: CDR1 DFQATT and CDR2 SNEGSKA (reference sequence). The CDR3 DNA reads as TGCAGTGCTAGAGACCAACAGGGGGCCAGGGGCTACACCTTC. Encoded protein: CSARDQQGARGYTF.

Details on this clonotype: Since a much larger clone is just one base distant, this may be a read error. The chain links TRBV20-1 to TRBJ2-5, with unresolved D. Germline CDR1 DFQATT, CDR2 SNEGSKA (reference sequence). The CDR3 spans 13 residues. The CDR3 loop reads CNARSPTYETQYF. CDR3 nucleotide sequence: TGCAATGCTAGGTCCCCCACTTATGAGACCCAGTACTTC.

This clonotype was counted ten times or more. The V gene is TRBV7-9, the J gene TRBJ1-2; D ambiguous. The CDR3 sequence is 14 residues long. CDR1 is SEHNR, CDR2 FQNEAQ, per germline (reference sequence). V was shortened by 3 bases and J by 3 bases, with 11 bases between the two germline ends. Here the CDR3 reads CASSFRVSDYGYTF. DNA for the CDR3: TGTGCCAGCAGCTTTAGGGTTTCCGACTATGGCTACACCTTC.

Details on this clonotype: A much larger clone differs from this one at a single base, so this may be a read error. V gene TRBV20-1 combines with J gene TRBJ2-5, with D unclear. The CDR3 is made up of 14 amino acids. CDR1 DFQATT and CDR2 SNEGSKA come from the germline V gene (reference sequence). The CDR3, as DNA: TGCGGTGCTAGAGTCATCGGCGTACAAGAGACCCAGTACTTC. Encoded protein: CGARVIGVQETQYF.

J is TRBJ2-2 and V is TRBV7-2; the D is unclear. This CDR3 is 18 amino acids long. CDR1 and CDR2 from the germline V gene are SGHTA and FQGNSA. V was cut by 2 bases and J by 4 bases, with 20 bases left in between. Written as DNA, the CDR3 is TGTGCCAGCAGCTTAAAAGGCGGCCTGGCCCCGGGCACCGGGGAGCTGTTTTTT. It encodes CASSLKGGLAPGTGELFF. Supplemented by reference TRBV7-2 and TRBJ2-2, the full variable domain reads GAGVSQSPSNKVTEKGKDVELRCDPISGHTALYWYRQSLGQGLEFLIYFQGNSAPDKSGLPSDRFSAERTGGSVSTLTIQRTQQEDSAVYLCASSLKGGLAPGTGELFFGEGSRLTVL.